This T cell receptor beta chain stems from a study of cytomegalovirus exposure and HLA in healthy donors. Sequencing was performed with immunoSEQ multiplex PCR; in TCRdb, only in-frame clones are kept and a portion is missing. The sample consists of some 130,000 clones, roughly four fifths of them appearing once. Per germline, CDR1 SNHLY and CDR2 FYNNEI. V was pared by 6 bases and J by 2 bases, with 4 bases of the junction left unmatched. CDR3 length: 13 amino acids. J is TRBJ2-7 and V is TRBV2; 7 bases are shared with TRBD1. The sample consisted of PBMCs. This sequence was found in a man aged 25-40 years in good health and CMV-seropositive. This CDR3 reads CASRGTATYEQYF. The DNA of the CDR3 is TGTGCCAGCAGGGGGACAGCGACCTACGAGCAGTACTTC.